One and the same sample provided the 7 T cell receptor beta chains below, sequenced in a study of technical replicates of blood from a handful of donors. TCRdb's table, derived via immunoSEQ multiplex PCR, lists solely in-frame clones and lacks some. The repertoire has 82,000 or so clones, 96% of them found once; the top ten carry about 0.36%. The sample consisted of T cells isolated from PBMCs. Every receptor here comes from a human donor in good health.

This clone occurred once. The genes are TRBV15 and TRBJ1-4; D is unclear. This CDR3 is 13 amino acids long. Germline V gene data show CDR1 as LNHNV and CDR2 as YYDKDF (reference sequence). Deletions cut 1 base from V and 8 bases from J, with 8 bases between. The CDR3 is CATSRARREKLFF. CDR3 coding DNA: TGTGCCACCAGCAGAGCGAGGAGAGAAAAACTGTTTTTT.

The rearrangement uses TRBV28 and TRBJ2-5; the match to TRBD1 covers 10 bases. Germline values: CDR1 MDHEN, CDR2 SYDVKM. The CDR3 runs 14 residues. The J segment lost 5 bases and the V segment lost 7 bases, leaving 7 bases of the junction unmatched. This CDR3 is CASTGQGTPETQYF. DNA of the CDR3: TGTGCCAGCACGGGACAGGGGACTCCGGAGACCCAGTACTTC.

This clone was seen once. The chain recombines TRBV5-1 with TRBJ2-1; 9 positions agree with TRBD2. Germline trimming cut 7 bases from V and 3 bases from J; bases unmatched to any gene: 8. The CDR3 is made up of 15 amino acids. CDR1 and CDR2 (germline): SGHRS, YFSETQ. The CDR3 nucleotides are TGCGCCAGCGGCCTAGATAGCGGGGGCTACAATGAGCAGTTCTTC. Translated, it gives CASGLDSGGYNEQFF.

CDR3 sequence: CASSQLKRGLAYNEQFF. The CDR3 DNA reads as TGCGCCAGCAGCCAACTTAAAAGGGGACTTGCCTACAATGAGCAGTTCTTC. The chain uses TRBV4-1 and TRBJ2-1, with a tentative D call TRBD2 (6 bases). Germline CDR1 and CDR2: MGHRA and YSYEKL. CDR3 length: 17 amino acids. V lost 2 bases, J lost 2 bases, and 16 bases lay in between.

The chain is built from TRBV11-3 and TRBJ2-7; a weak D match, TRBD2 (6 bases). There are 15 residues in the CDR3. Deletions cut 3 bases from V and 2 bases from J, with 14 bases between. Per germline, CDR1 SGHNT and CDR2 YENEEA. As DNA, the CDR3 is TGTGCCAGCAGCTTGGGGGTAGCGGATCCCTACGAGCAGTACTTC. Protein product: CASSLGVADPYEQYF.

The rearrangement uses TRBV5-4 and TRBJ2-7; unclear D gene. The CDR3 is made up of 14 amino acids. Germline loops: CDR1 SGHNT, CDR2 YYREEE (reference sequence). With 0 bases removed from V and 2 bases from J, the gap between germline ends came to 9 bases. The CDR3 is CASSLEQKPYEQYF. The CDR3 region has the DNA TGTGCCAGCAGCTTGGAACAGAAACCCTACGAGCAGTACTTC.

The chain joins TRBV27 to TRBJ2-1, with TRBD2 matching 12 bases. The CDR3 covers 16 residues. V was clipped by 7 bases and J by 8 bases; unmatched bases: 12. The germline CDR1 and CDR2 sequences are MNHEY and SMNVEV (reference sequence). Here the CDR3 DNA reads TGTGCCAGCACTCCGCTAGCGGGAGGGCCAGGGCATGAGCAGTTCTTC. The encoded protein is CASTPLAGGPGHEQFF.